Each of the 13 T cell receptor beta chains below was sequenced from the same sample in a study of cytomegalovirus exposure and HLA in healthy donors. The PCR contained 60 Vbeta and 13 Jbeta primers. Assay used: immunoSEQ multiplex PCR; TCRdb lists only in-frame clones, some missing. The sample has 100,000 to 150,000 clones; about 80% are singletons. Sequences were obtained from PBMCs. Every receptor here comes from a girl aged 2 to 10 in good health and CMV-seronegative.

The genes are TRBV13 and TRBJ1-2, with 8 bases identical to TRBD1. Germline trimming cut 5 bases from V and 0 bases from J; bases unmatched to any gene: 11. Germline-derived CDR1 and CDR2 are PRHDT and FYEKMQ (reference sequence). The CDR3 contains 17 residues. The CDR3 loop reads CASSLGQGSSSNYGYTF. Written as DNA, the CDR3 is TGTGCCAGCAGCCTCGGACAGGGCAGCTCCTCTAACTATGGCTACACCTTC.

This chain connects TRBV6-8 to TRBJ2-5; TRBD2 agrees at 11 bases. Germline-derived CDR1 and CDR2 are MNHGY and SAAAGT. Trimming at V came to 8 bases and at J to 2 bases, leaving 13 bases not matched to a gene. The CDR3 runs to 17 residues. This chain's CDR3 is CASSGVAGGPEQETQYF. CDR3 bases: TGTGCCAGCTCCGGGGTAGCGGGAGGGCCCGAACAAGAGACCCAGTACTTC.

The chain has TRBV4-2 and TRBJ2-3; 11 bases are shared with TRBD2. The ends lost 3 bases at V and 1 base at J; junction bases unmatched: 6. This CDR3 region has 17 residues. From germline, CDR1 is LGHNA and CDR2 YNFKEQ. The CDR3 here is CASSQTATSGGTDTQYF. CDR3 DNA sequence: TGTGCCAGCAGCCAGACCGCGACTAGCGGGGGCACAGATACGCAGTATTTT.

As concerns this clone: Other nucleotide sequences in the sample specify the same CDR3. The chain's CDR3 is CASSIGGGYTF. DNA of the CDR3: TGTGCCAGTAGTATCGGTGGTGGCTACACCTTC. The chain links TRBV19 to TRBJ1-2; D is undetermined. Trimming took 3 bases from V and 7 from J, leaving 6 bases between them. Germline assignment: CDR1 LNHDA and CDR2 SQIVND (reference sequence). This CDR3 spans 11 amino acids.

The chain employs TRBV2 and TRBJ2-7, with D possibly being TRBD2 (5 bases). This CDR3 region has 13 residues. V was cut by 7 bases and J by 5 bases, with 15 bases left in between. Germline assignment: CDR1 SNHLY and CDR2 FYNNEI. The CDR3 region is CASNRGASNEQYF. The CDR3 DNA reads TGTGCCAGCAATCGGGGTGCTAGCAACGAGCAGTACTTC.

The V call is TRBV4-1, the J call TRBJ2-5, with 13 bases identical to TRBD2. Germline CDR1 is MGHRA and CDR2 is YSYEKL. The CDR3 is 16 residues long. Losses at the gene ends were 4 bases for V and 2 bases for J; bases not matched to a gene: 4. CDR3 residues: CASSPLGLAGQETQYF. For the CDR3, the DNA is TGCGCCAGCAGCCCGTTGGGACTAGCGGGACAAGAGACCCAGTACTTC.

The chain recombines TRBV30 with TRBJ1-6; 7 positions match TRBD1. Losses at the gene ends were 3 bases for V and 7 bases for J; bases not matched to a gene: 12. This CDR3 is built from 16 residues. CDR1 is GTSNPN, CDR2 SVGIG, per germline (reference sequence). The CDR3: CAWSPSGQGENSPLHF. For the CDR3, the DNA is TGTGCCTGGAGCCCCAGTGGTCAGGGGGAGAATTCACCCCTCCACTTT.

J is TRBJ2-5 and V is TRBV7-2, with D perhaps matching TRBD2 (6 bases). This CDR3 region has 14 residues. The V end lost 2 bases, the J end lost 5 bases, and 12 bases lay between the germline ends. CDR1 and CDR2 (germline): SGHTA, FQGNSA. CDR3 amino acids: CASSLMASEETQYF. The CDR3 bases are TGTGCCAGCAGCTTAATGGCTAGCGAGGAGACCCAGTACTTC.

The chain has TRBV6-5 and TRBJ2-5; D may be TRBD2 (6 bases). Trimming took 2 bases from V and 11 from J, leaving 21 bases between them. The germline V gene has CDR1 MNHEY and CDR2 SVGAGI. CDR3 length: 15 amino acids. CDR3 sequence: CASSYVAGPPREQYF. The DNA of the CDR3 is TGTGCCAGCAGTTACGTGGCGGGACCACCCCGGGAGCAGTACTTC.

CDR3 coding DNA: TGTGCCAGCAGCTTGTACAGGGGTAGCAATCAGCCCCAGCATTTT. This translates into CASSLYRGSNQPQHF. The chain is built from TRBV5-6 and TRBJ1-5, with 7 bases aligning to TRBD1. V shed 1 base and J 0 bases; nucleotides not matched to a gene: 1. The CDR3 totals 15 residues. CDR1 and CDR2 (germline): SGHDT, YYEEEE.

This clone appeared once. The chain carries TRBV6-4 and TRBJ2-1; TRBD2 matches at 7 bases. CDR3 length: 15 amino acids. V lost 6 bases, J lost 4 bases, and 9 bases stayed unmatched. In germline, CDR1 is MRHNA, CDR2 SNTAGT. The CDR3 bases are TGTGCCAGCAGCTCAACCGGGACTACTTACAATGAGCAGTTCTTC. It yields the protein CASSSTGTTYNEQFF.

This chain links TRBV14 with TRBJ2-3; no reliable D call. CDR1 is SGHDN and CDR2 is FVKESK in the germline V gene. The length of the CDR3 is 13 residues. Trimming took 2 bases from V and 6 from J, leaving 9 bases between them. CDR3 coding DNA: TGTGCCAGCAGCCAAATAATCCGGGATACGCAGTATTTT. Its translation: CASSQIIRDTQYF.

V gene TRBV4-1 combines with J gene TRBJ2-1; 7 bases are shared with TRBD2. CDR1 and CDR2 from the germline V gene are MGHRA and YSYEKL. This CDR3 has 17 amino acids. Trimming took 1 base from V and 0 from J; bases not matched to a gene: 6. CDR3 residues: CASSQVGGRISYNEQFF. For the CDR3, the DNA is TGCGCCAGCAGCCAAGTGGGAGGGAGGATCTCCTACAATGAGCAGTTCTTC.